Listed below are T cell receptor beta chains from one sample, sequenced in a study of T-cell reconstitution after alpha-beta-depleted transplantation in children. TCRdb re-analysed the PCR reads in MiXCR, keeping a single row per CDR3 protein. In the table there are almost 600,000 distinct CDR3 sequences, more than 20% of which are singletons. The sample here was PBMCs, taken before TCRalphabeta/CD19-depleted stem cell transplant. These receptors were collected from a boy under three years old with Wiskott-Aldrich syndrome, due to receive a stem cell transplant. CDR3s include the opening cysteine and the closing phenylalanine or tryptophan. Each record gives: V gene, J gene, CDR3 protein.

>TRBV7-2|TRBJ2-2
CASSLWLAGAEGELFF
>TRBV5-1|TRBJ2-1
CASSLVGLADLYNEQFF
>TRBV15|TRBJ2-1
CATSGGWASGTNEQFF
>TRBV11-2|TRBJ2-7
CASSLVYEQYF
>TRBV12-3/TRBV12-4|TRBJ1-1
CASSLNSGSEAFF
>TRBV5-1|TRBJ2-3
CASSLVGSPEGGTQYF
>TRBV12-3/TRBV12-4|TRBJ2-1
CASSSQGLAGLKNEQFF
>TRBV5-1|TRBJ2-7
CASSLVGPQGYEQYF
>TRBV20-1|TRBJ2-1
CSAGGLAGNGWQFF
>TRBV11-2|TRBJ2-3
CASSFPLAGGGTDTQYF
>TRBV12-3/TRBV12-4|TRBJ2-3
CASSRGLAGLSDTQYF
>TRBV12-3/TRBV12-4|TRBJ2-1
CASSSLAVGQFF
>TRBV5-1|TRBJ1-2
CPRRDGYTF
>TRBV20-1|TRBJ2-5
CSGLADSQETQYF
>TRBV19|TRBJ2-1
CASSATREQFF
>TRBV12-3/TRBV12-4|TRBJ1-5
CASSDRQGSGNQPQHF
>TRBV4-1|TRBJ1-3
CASSQEGGVSGNTIYF
>TRBV5-1|TRBJ2-1
CASSFGLAGTSYNEQFF
>TRBV18|TRBJ2-1
CASSPQGEVFYSEQFF
>TRBV5-1|TRBJ2-7
CASSLSANSYEQYF
>TRBV6-6|TRBJ2-7
CASSPYGLAEQYF
>TRBV27|TRBJ2-1
CANSSRKGPQYNEQFF
>TRBV5-1|TRBJ1-5
CASSLRSGQAQHF
>TRBV7-9|TRBJ2-7
CASSLVSEGDQYF
>TRBV7-6|TRBJ1-6
CASSLGQNNSPLHF
>TRBV5-6|TRBJ2-5
CASSLFGYQETQYF
>TRBV12-3/TRBV12-4|TRBJ2-1
CASSSPPGPPRAFYNEQFF
>TRBV6-5|TRBJ1-1
CASSSSQTPFGTEAFF
>TRBV14|TRBJ1-3
CASSQRTGRRRNTIYF
>TRBV5-1|TRBJ2-7
CASSTGLAGGPYEQYF
>TRBV5-1|TRBJ2-1
CASSHSTRTGGNEQFF
>TRBV11-1|TRBJ2-7
CASSLRGRKSYEQYF
>TRBV18|TRBJ2-2
CASSPRRRLAGNGELFF
>TRBV20-1|TRBJ2-3
CSASTGGWGDTQYF
>TRBV29-1|TRBJ2-1
CSALFSGGSYNEQFF
>TRBV24-1|TRBJ2-1
CATSDPRRGSTEQFF